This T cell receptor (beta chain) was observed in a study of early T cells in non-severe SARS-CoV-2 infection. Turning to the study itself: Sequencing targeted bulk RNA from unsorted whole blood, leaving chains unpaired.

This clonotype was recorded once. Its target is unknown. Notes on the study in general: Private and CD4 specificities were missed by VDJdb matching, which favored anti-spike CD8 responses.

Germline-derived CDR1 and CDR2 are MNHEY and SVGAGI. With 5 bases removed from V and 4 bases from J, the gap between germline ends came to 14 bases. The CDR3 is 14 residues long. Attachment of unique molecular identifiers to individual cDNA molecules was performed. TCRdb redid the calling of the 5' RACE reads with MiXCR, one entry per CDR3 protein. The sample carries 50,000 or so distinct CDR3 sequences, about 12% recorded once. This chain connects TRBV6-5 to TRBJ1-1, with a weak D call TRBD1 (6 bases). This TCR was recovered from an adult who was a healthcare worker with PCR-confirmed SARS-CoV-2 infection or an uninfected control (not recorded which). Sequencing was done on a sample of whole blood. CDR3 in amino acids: CASSPRAGVTEAFF. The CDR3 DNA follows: TGTGCCAGCAGTCCGCGTGCAGGGGTCACTGAAGCTTTCTTT.